Below, one T cell receptor beta chain is given with its context. Its antigen is as yet unknown. Sequencing used immunoSEQ v3.0 at survey level. The protocol was immunoSEQ multiplex PCR, while the TCRdb copy is restricted to in-frame clones and leaves out a portion. The sample includes about 28,000 clones, 80% of them seen just once. The CDR3 sequence is 14 residues long. Germline loops: CDR1 SGHNT, CDR2 YENEEA. The V end lost 1 base, the J end lost 2 bases, and 9 bases lay between the germline ends. The sample is drawn from a study of long-term antiretroviral therapy in people with HIV. Every HIV-positive participant received treatment in the United States. Broader study findings: Clones that had undergone expansion before ART dominated the repertoire at all time points. Diversity remained lower than transplant donor controls, even though it increased after ART.

The chain uses TRBV11-3 and TRBJ2-7, with D unclear. The receptor was derived from a man between 40 and 49 years old with HIV. The specimen was unsorted PBMCs, collected 0.3 years after starting antiretroviral therapy. CDR3 in amino acids: CASSLGTVTYEQYF. CDR3 DNA sequence: TGTGCCAGCAGCTTAGGGACGGTTACCTACGAGCAGTACTTC.